This T cell receptor beta chain was captured in a study of early T cells in non-severe SARS-CoV-2 infection. Study-wide results and limits: There was a bias toward anti-spike CD8 responses in VDJdb matching, which missed private and CD4 specificities.

The CDR3 runs 12 residues. CDR1 and CDR2 (germline): SGHDN, FVKESK. Trimming left V 5 bases short and J 1 base short, with 5 bases between. In the library, individual cDNA molecules carried attached unique molecular identifiers. One entry per CDR3 protein results from TCRdb running MiXCR on the 5' RACE reads. The sample holds about 68,000 distinct CDR3 sequences, about a tenth seen once. This clonotype turned up a few times. Its cognate antigen is unknown. The rearrangement uses TRBV14 and TRBJ1-1, with unresolved D. The sequence came from an adult who was a healthcare worker with PCR-confirmed SARS-CoV-2 infection or an uninfected control (not recorded which). Sample: whole blood. Here the CDR3 reads CASSFQNTEAFF. As DNA, the CDR3 is TGTGCCAGCAGCTTCCAGAACACTGAAGCTTTCTTT.